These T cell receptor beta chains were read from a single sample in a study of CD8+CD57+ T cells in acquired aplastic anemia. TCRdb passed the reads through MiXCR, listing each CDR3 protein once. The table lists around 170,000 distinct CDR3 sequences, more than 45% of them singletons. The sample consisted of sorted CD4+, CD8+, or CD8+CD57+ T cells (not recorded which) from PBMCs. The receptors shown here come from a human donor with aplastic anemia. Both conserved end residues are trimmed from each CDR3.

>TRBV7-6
ASSSRGGSSQQF
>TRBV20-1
SAREGTGSNQPQH
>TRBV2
ASSDRLMNTEAF
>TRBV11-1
ASSSQGPNTEAF
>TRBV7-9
ASSLAGAGGHEQY
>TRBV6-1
ASSPRTGGGQAL
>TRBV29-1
SVLVGELF
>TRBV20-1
SAREVSRDVLT
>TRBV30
AWSSGIALEGFT
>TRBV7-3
ASSQGQGPSSNQPQH